The 4 T cell receptor beta chains below were found in one sample sequenced in a study of beta chain features in type 1 diabetes. TCRB transcripts that were expressed got sequenced, as all of the isolated RNA had been reverse transcribed. Libraries were prepared by immunoSEQ multiplex PCR; TCRdb keeps only in-frame clonotypes and omits some of them. The sample contains 200,000 to 250,000 clones, 9.6% of which appear only once. Specimen: naive CD4+ T cells from blood. The receptors originated from a woman younger than 30 in good health.

CDR3 loop: CASTRQGRNTGELFF. The CDR3 DNA follows: TGTGCCAGCACTCGGCAGGGAAGAAACACCGGGGAGCTGTTTTTT. V is TRBV5-4 and J is TRBJ2-2; D might be TRBD1 (5 bases). V was clipped by 6 bases and J by 2 bases, with 14 bases between them. Germline assignment: CDR1 SGHNT and CDR2 YYREEE (reference sequence). CDR3 size: 15 residues.

The chain is built from TRBV30 and TRBJ2-7, with a weak D call TRBD1 (6 bases). Trimming left V 1 base short and J 7 bases short, with 17 bases between. The CDR3 runs to 14 residues. The germline gives CDR1 GTSNPN, CDR2 SVGIG (reference sequence). CDR3 loop: CAWSGDTPFGEQYF. The CDR3, as DNA: TGTGCCTGGAGTGGGGACACCCCCTTTGGTGAGCAGTACTTC. Filled out from reference TRBV30 and TRBJ2-7, the complete variable domain reads SQTIHQWPATLVQPVGSPLSLECTVEGTSNPNLYWYRQAAGRGLQLLFYSVGIGQISSEVPQNLSASRPQDRQFILSSKKLLLSDSGFYLCAWSGDTPFGEQYFGPGTRLTVT.

The V gene is TRBV29-1, the J gene TRBJ1-1; D gene uncertain. CDR1 is SQVTM and CDR2 is ANQGSEA in the germline V gene. Trimming pared 5 bases from V and 1 base from J, leaving 5 bases between. The CDR3 sequence is 11 residues long. CDR3 residues: CSVPRNTEAFF. The CDR3 DNA follows: TGCAGCGTTCCTCGGAACACTGAAGCTTTCTTT. Full variable domain (outside the CDR3, taken from reference TRBV29-1 and TRBJ1-1): SAVISQKPSRDICQRGTSLTIQCQVDSQVTMMFWYRQQPGQSLTLIATANQGSEATYESGFVIDKFPISRPNLTFSTLTVSNMSPEDSSIYLCSVPRNTEAFFGQGTRLTVV.

This clone has more than one count but fewer than ten. This chain links TRBV9 with TRBJ1-1; D remains unclear. V was cut by 2 bases and J by 4 bases, with 12 bases left in between. The CDR3 spans 14 residues. CDR1 and CDR2 (germline): SGDLS, YYNGEE. The CDR3 DNA follows: TGTGCCAGCAGCGTGGGAAATCGGGGCACTGAAGCTTTCTTT. It translates to CASSVGNRGTEAFF.